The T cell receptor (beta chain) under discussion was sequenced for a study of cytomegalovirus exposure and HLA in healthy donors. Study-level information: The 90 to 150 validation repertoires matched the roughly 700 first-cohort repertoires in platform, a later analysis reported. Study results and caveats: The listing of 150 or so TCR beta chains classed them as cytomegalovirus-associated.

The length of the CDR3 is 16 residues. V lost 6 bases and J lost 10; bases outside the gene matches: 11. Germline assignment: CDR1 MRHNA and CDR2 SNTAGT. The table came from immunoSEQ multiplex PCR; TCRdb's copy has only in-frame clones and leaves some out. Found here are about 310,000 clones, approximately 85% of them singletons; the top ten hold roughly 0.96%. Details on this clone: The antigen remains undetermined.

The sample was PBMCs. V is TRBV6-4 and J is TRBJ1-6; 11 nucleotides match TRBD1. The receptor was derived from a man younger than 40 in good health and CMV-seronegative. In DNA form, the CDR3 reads TGTGCCAGCAGACTAACATCGGGACAGGGGGGCTCACCCCTCCACTTT. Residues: CASRLTSGQGGSPLHF.